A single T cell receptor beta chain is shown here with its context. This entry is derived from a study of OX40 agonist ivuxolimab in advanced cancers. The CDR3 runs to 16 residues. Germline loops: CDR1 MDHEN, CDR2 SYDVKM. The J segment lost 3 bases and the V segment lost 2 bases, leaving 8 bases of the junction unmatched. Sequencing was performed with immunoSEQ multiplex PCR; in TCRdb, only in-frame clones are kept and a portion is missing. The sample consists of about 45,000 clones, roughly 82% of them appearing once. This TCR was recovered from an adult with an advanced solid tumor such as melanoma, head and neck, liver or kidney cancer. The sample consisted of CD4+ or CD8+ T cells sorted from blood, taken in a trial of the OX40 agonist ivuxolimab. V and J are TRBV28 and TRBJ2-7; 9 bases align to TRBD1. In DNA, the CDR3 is TGTGCCAGCAGTTTAAAATCTTTGGGACAGGGCTACGAGCAGTACTTC. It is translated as CASSLKSLGQGYEQYF.